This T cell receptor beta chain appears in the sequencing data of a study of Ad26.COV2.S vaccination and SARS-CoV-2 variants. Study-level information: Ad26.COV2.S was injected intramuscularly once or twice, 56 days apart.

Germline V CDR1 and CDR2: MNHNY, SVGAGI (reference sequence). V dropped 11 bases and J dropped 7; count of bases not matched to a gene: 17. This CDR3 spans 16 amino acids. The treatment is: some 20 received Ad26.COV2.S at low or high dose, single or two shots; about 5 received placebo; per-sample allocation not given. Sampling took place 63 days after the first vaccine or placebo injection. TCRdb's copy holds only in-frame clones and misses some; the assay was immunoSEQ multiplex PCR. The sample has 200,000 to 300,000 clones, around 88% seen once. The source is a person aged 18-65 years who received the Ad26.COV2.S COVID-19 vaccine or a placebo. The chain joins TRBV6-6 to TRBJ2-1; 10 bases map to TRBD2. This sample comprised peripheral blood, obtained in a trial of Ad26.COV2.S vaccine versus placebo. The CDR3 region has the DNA TGTGCCGCCGCTCCCGGGGGCAGCGGGAGGGGGAATGAGCAGTTCTTC. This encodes CAAAPGGSGRGNEQFF.